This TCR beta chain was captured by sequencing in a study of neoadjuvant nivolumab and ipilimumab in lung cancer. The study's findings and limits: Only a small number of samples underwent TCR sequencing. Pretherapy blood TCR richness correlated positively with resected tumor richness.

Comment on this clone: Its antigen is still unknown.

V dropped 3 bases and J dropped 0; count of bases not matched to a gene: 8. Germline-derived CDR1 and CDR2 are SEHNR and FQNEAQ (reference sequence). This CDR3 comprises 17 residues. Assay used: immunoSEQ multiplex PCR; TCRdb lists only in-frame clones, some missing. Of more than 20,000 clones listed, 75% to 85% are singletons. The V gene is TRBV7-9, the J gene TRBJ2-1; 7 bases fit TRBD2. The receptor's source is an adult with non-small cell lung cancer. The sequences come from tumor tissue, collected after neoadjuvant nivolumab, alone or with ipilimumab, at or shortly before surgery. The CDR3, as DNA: TGTGCCAGCAGCTTCGGCGGGGGAAAGGGCTCCTACAATGAGCAGTTCTTC. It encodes CASSFGGGKGSYNEQFF.